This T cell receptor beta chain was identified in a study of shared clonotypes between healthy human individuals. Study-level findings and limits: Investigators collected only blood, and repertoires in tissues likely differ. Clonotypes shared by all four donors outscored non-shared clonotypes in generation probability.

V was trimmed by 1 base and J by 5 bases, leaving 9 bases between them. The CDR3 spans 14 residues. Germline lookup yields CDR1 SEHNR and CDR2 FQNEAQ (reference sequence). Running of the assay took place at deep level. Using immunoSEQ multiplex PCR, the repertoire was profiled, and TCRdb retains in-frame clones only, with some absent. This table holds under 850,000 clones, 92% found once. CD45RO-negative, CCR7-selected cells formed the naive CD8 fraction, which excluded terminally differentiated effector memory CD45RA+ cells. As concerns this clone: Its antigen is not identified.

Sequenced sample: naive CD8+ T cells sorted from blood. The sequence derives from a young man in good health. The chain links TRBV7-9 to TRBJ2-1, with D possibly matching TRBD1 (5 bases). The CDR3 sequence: CASSLEGSDNEQFF. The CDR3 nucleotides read TGTGCCAGCAGCTTAGAGGGGTCAGACAATGAGCAGTTCTTC.